This T cell receptor beta chain was profiled in a study of lymphopenia after photon versus proton radiotherapy. Study-level results: After the lymphocyte nadir, photon-treated repertoires showed oligoclonal expansion, especially of CD8+ Temra cells. A bigger post-nadir fall in TCR diversity correlated inversely with survival time in deceased patients. Survival link was tested only in deceased patients; proton benefit remains a possibility. Proton therapy kept repertoires fairly stable, unlike photons, which gained effector/memory cells.

Some clones are missing from TCRdb's copy, which holds only in-frame ones; the method was immunoSEQ multiplex PCR. The table shows 50,000 to 60,000 clones, with roughly nine tenths occurring only once. Details on this clone: Its matching antigen is unknown.

The starting material was peripheral blood, obtained from a patient treated with photon-based radiotherapy. This TCR was sampled from a woman between 35 and 50 years old with cholangiocarcinoma.

The CDR3 sequence: CATSRAMGGQSDTQYF. DNA for the CDR3: TGTGCCACCAGCAGAGCCATGGGGGGGCAGTCAGATACGCAGTATTTT. The chain joins TRBV15 to TRBJ2-3; D possibly corresponds to TRBD2 (7 bases). V was trimmed by 1 base and J by 4 bases, leaving 15 bases between them. CDR1 is LNHNV, CDR2 YYDKDF, per germline (reference sequence). The CDR3 is made up of 16 amino acids.